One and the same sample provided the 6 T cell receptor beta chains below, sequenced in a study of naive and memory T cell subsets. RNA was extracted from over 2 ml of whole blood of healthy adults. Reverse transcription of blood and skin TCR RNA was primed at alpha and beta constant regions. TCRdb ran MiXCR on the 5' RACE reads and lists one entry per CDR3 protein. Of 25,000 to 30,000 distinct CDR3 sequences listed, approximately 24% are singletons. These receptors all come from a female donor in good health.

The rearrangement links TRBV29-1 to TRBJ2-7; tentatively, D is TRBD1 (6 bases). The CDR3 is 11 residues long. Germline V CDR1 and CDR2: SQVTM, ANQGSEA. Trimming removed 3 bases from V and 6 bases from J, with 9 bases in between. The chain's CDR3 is CSVESRGEQYF. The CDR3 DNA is TGCAGCGTTGAGTCCAGGGGCGAGCAGTACTTC.

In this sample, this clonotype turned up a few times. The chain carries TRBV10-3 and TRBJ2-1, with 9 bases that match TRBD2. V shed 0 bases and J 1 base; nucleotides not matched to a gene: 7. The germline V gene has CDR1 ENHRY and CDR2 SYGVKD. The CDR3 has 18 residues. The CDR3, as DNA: TGTGCCATCAGTGAGTCATTCGGCGGGAGGGTATCCTACAATGAGCAGTTCTTC. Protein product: CAISESFGGRVSYNEQFF.

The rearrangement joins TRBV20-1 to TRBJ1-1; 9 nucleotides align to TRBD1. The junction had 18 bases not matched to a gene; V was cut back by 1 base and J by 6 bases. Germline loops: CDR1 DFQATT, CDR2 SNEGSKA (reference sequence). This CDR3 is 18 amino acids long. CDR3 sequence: CSARGQLERQGVNAEAFF. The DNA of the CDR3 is TGCAGTGCTAGAGGGCAGTTGGAGAGACAGGGGGTAAACGCTGAAGCTTTCTTT.

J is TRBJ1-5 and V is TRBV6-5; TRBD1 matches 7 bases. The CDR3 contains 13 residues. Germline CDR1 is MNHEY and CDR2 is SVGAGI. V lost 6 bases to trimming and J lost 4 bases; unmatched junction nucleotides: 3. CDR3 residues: CASSPTGNQPQHF. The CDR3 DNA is TGTGCCAGCAGCCCGACAGGGAATCAGCCCCAGCATTTT.

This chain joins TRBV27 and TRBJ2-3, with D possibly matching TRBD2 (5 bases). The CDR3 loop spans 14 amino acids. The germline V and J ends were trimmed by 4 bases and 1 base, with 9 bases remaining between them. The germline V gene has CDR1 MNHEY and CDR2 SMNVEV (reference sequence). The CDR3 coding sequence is TGTGCCAGCAGTTCGAGGGCCCGCACAGATACGCAGTATTTT. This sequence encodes CASSSRARTDTQYF.

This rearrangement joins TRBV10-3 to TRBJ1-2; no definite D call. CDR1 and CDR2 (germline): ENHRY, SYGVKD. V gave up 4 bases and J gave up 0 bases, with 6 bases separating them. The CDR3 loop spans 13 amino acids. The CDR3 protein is CAISGDSNYGYTF. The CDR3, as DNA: TGTGCCATCAGTGGCGATTCTAACTATGGCTACACCTTC.